Listed here is a single TCR beta chain. Its antigen is currently unknown. This sample was included in a study of shared clonotypes between healthy human individuals. All the donors were Caucasian adults who lived in Nashville, Tennessee. Splitting the CD4+ cells yielded a CD45RA+ naive subset and a CD45RA-negative memory subset. This table comes from immunoSEQ multiplex PCR, and its TCRdb copy is limited to in-frame clones, with some not included. Seen here are roughly 2,500,000 clones, 93% observed once, and the top ten hold roughly 0.36%. Study conclusions and caveats: Naive subsets typically showed greater estimated richness than memory subsets.

Material for sequencing was naive CD4+ T cells from PBMCs. Subset indicated: CD45RA+ positively selected. The sequence was collected from a man younger than 30 in good health. Some clones in this sample may be carry-over from other donors' samples.

As DNA, the CDR3 is TGTGCCAGCAGTGTCGGGGCGGGCGAGACCCAGTACTTC. Amino acid sequence: CASSVGAGETQYF. J is TRBJ2-5 and V is TRBV6-1; either TRBD1 or TRBD2 may supply D (5 bases each). CDR3 length equals 13 residues. V was clipped by 4 bases and J by 5 bases, with 11 bases between them. The germline CDR1 and CDR2 sequences are MNHNS and SASEGT.